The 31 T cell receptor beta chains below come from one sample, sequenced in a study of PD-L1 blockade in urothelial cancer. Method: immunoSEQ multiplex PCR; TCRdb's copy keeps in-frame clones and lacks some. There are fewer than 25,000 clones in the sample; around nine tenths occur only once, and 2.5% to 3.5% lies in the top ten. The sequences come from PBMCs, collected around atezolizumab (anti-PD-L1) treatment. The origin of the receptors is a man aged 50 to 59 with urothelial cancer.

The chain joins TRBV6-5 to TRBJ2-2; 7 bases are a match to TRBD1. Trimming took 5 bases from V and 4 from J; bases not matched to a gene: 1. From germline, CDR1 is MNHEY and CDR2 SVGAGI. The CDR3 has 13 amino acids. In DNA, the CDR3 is TGTGCCAGCAGTGACAGGGTCACCGGGGAGCTGTTTTTT. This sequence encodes CASSDRVTGELFF.

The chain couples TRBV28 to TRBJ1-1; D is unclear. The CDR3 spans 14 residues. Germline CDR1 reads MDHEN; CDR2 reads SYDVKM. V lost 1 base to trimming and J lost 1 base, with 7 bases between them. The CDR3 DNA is TGTGCCAGCAGTTTATTAGGAGCGAACACTGAAGCTTTCTTT. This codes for CASSLLGANTEAFF.

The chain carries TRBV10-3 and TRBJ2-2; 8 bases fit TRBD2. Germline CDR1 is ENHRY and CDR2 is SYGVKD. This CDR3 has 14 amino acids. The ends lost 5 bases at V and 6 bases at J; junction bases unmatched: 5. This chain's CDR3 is CAISYRGGSGELFF. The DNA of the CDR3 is TGTGCCATCAGTTACCGGGGGGGCTCCGGGGAGCTGTTTTTT.

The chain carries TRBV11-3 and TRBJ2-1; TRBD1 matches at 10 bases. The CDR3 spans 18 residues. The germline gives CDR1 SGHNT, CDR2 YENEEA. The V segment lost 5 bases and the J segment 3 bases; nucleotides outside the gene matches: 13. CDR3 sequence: CASSTKAPGQGIYNEQFF. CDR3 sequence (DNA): TGTGCCAGCAGCACCAAAGCCCCGGGACAGGGGATCTACAATGAGCAGTTCTTC.

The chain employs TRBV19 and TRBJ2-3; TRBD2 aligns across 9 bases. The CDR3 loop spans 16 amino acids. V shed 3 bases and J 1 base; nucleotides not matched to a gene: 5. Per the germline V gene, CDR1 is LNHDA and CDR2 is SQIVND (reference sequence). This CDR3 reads CASSISLAGGTDTQYF. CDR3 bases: TGTGCCAGTAGTATTTCCTTAGCGGGGGGCACAGATACGCAGTATTTT. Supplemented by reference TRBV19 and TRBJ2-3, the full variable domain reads DGGITQSPKYLFRKEGQNVTLSCEQNLNHDAMYWYRQDPGQGLRLIYYSQIVNDFQKGDIAEGYSVSREKKESFPLTVTSAQKNPTAFYLCASSISLAGGTDTQYFGPGTRLTVL.

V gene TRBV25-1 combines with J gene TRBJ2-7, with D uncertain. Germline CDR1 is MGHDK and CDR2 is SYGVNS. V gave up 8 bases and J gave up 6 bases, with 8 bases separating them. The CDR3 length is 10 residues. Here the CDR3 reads CASGLGEQYF. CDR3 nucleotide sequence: TGTGCCAGCGGTCTAGGCGAGCAGTACTTC.

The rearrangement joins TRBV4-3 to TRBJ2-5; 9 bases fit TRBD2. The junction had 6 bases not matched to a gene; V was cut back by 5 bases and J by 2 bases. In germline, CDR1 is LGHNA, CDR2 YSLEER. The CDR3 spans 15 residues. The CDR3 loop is CASSGGAGGQETQYF. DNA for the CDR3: TGCGCCAGCAGCGGGGGGGCGGGAGGGCAAGAGACCCAGTACTTC.

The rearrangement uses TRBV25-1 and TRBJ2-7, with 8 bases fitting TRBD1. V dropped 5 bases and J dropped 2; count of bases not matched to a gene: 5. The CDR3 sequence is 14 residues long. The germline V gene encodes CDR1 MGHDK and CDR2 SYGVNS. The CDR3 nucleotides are TGTGCCAGCAGTTTGGGACAGGCCGCCTACGAGCAGTACTTC. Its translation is CASSLGQAAYEQYF.

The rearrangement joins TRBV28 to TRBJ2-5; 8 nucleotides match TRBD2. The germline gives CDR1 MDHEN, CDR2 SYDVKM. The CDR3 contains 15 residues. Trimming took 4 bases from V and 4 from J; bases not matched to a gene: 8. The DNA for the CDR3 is TGTGCCAGCAGTTCCCAGAGCGGGAGTAGAGAGACCCAGTACTTC. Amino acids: CASSSQSGSRETQYF.

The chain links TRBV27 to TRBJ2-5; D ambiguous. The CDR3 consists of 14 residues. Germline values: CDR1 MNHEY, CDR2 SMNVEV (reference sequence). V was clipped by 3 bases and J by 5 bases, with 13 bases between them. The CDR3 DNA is TGTGCCAGCAGTTTGGTTGGCATCGGGGAGACCCAGTACTTC. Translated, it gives CASSLVGIGETQYF.

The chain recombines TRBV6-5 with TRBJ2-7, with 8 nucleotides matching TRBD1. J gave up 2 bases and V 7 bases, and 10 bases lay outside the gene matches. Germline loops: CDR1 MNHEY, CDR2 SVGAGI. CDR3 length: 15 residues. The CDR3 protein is CASTPPDRGTYEQYF. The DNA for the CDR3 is TGTGCCAGCACCCCCCCAGACAGGGGAACCTACGAGCAGTACTTC.

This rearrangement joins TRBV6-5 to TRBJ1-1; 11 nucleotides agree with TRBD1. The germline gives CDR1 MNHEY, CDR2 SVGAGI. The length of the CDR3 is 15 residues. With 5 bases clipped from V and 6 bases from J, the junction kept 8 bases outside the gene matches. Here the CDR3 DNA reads TGTGCCAGCAGTCGTAGACCGGGACAGGGGGCTGAAGCTTTCTTT. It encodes CASSRRPGQGAEAFF.

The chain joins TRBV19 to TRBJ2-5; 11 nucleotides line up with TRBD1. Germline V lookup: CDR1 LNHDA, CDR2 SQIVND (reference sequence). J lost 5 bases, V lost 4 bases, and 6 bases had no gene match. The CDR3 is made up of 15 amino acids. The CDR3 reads CASSTGQGAVETQYF. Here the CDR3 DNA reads TGTGCCAGTAGTACCGGACAGGGGGCTGTTGAGACCCAGTACTTC.

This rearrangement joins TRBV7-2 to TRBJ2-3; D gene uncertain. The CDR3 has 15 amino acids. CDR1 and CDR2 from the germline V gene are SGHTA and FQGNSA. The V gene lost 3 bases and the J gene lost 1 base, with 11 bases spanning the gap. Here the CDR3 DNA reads TGTGCCAGCAGCTTGACTTCCATTGGCACAGATACGCAGTATTTT. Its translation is CASSLTSIGTDTQYF.

CDR3 residues: CASSPFRDRDQPQHF. The CDR3 region has the DNA TGTGCCAGCAGTCCTTTCCGGGACAGGGATCAGCCCCAGCATTTT. This rearrangement joins TRBV27 to TRBJ1-5; 9 bases align to TRBD1. The CDR3 is 15 amino acids. V was clipped by 5 bases and J by 5 bases; unmatched bases: 7. Germline CDR1 MNHEY, CDR2 SMNVEV (reference sequence).

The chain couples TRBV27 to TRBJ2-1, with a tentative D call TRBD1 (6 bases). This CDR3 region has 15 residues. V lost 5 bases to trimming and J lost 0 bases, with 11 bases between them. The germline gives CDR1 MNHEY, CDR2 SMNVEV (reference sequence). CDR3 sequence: CASSRAGASYNEQFF. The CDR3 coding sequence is TGTGCCAGCAGTAGAGCAGGGGCCTCCTACAATGAGCAGTTCTTC.

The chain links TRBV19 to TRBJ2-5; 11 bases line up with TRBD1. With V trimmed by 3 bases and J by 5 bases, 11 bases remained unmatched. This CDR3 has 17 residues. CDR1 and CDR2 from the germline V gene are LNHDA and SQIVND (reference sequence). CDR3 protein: CASSIGPRTGGGETQYF. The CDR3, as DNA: TGTGCCAGTAGTATCGGACCCCGGACAGGGGGCGGGGAGACCCAGTACTTC. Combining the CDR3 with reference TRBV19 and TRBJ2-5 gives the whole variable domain DGGITQSPKYLFRKEGQNVTLSCEQNLNHDAMYWYRQDPGQGLRLIYYSQIVNDFQKGDIAEGYSVSREKKESFPLTVTSAQKNPTAFYLCASSIGPRTGGGETQYFGPGTRLLVL.

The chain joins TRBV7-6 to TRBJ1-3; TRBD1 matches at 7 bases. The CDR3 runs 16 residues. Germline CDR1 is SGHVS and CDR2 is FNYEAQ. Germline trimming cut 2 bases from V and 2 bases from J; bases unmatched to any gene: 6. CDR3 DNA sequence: TGTGCCAGCAGCTTAAATCCGCAGGGGGCTGGAAACACCATATATTTT. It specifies CASSLNPQGAGNTIYF. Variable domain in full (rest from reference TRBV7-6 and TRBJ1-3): GAGVSQSPRYKVTKRGQDVALRCDPISGHVSLYWYRQALGQGPEFLTYFNYEAQQDKSGLPNDRFSAERPEGSISTLTIQRTEQRDSAMYRCASSLNPQGAGNTIYFGEGSWLTVV.

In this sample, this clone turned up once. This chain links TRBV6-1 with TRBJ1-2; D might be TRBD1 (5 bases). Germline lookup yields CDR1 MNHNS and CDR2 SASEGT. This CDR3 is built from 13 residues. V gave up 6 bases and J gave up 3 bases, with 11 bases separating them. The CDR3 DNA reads TGTGCCAGCAGCCCCTCGGGGGACTATGGCTACACCTTC. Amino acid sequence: CASSPSGDYGYTF.

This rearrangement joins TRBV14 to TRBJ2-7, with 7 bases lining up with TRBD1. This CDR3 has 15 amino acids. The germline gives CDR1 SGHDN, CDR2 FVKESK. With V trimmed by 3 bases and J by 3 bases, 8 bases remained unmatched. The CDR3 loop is CASSQRAGGLYEQYF. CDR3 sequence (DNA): TGTGCCAGCAGCCAGCGGGCAGGGGGTCTCTACGAGCAGTACTTC.

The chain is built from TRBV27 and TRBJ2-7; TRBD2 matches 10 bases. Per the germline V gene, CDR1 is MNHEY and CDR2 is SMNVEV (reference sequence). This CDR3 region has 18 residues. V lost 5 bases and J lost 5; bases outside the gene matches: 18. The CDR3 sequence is CASSLTFRGLAGGHEQYF. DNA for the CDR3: TGTGCCAGCAGTCTAACTTTTCGGGGGTTAGCGGGAGGACACGAGCAGTACTTC.

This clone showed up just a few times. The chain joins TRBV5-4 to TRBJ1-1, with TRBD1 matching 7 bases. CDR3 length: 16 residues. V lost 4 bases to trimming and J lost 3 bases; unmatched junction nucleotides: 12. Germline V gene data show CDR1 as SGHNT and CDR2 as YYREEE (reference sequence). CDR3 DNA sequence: TGTGCCAGCAGCCGGGGGACAGACCCGGCAGACACTGAAGCTTTCTTT. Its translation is CASSRGTDPADTEAFF.

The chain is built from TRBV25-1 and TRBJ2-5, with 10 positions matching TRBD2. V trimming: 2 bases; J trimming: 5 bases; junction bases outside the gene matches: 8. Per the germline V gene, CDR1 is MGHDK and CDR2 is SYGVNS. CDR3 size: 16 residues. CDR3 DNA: TGTGCCAGCAGTGAACCACAAGCGGGAGGGTGGGAGACCCAGTACTTC. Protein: CASSEPQAGGWETQYF.

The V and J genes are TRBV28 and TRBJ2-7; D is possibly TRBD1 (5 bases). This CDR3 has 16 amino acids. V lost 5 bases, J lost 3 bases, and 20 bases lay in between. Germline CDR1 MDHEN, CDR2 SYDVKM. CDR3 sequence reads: CASSLTARQSHYEQYF. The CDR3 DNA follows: TGTGCCAGCAGTCTCACCGCGCGACAGTCCCACTACGAGCAGTACTTC.

CDR3 in DNA: TGCGCCAGCAGTGAGTCGGCCACAGGGGGCACCTACGAGCAGTACTTC. Its translation is CASSESATGGTYEQYF. The gene calls are TRBV10-1 and TRBJ2-7, with 9 bases identical to TRBD1. The V gene's germline CDR1 is WNHNN and CDR2 SYGVQD (reference sequence). Trimming at V came to 0 bases and at J to 2 bases, leaving 5 bases not matched to a gene. The CDR3 is 16 amino acids.

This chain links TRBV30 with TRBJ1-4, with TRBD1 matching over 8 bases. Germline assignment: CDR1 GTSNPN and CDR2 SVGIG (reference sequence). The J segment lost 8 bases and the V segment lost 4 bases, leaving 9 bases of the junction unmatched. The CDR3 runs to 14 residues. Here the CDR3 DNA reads TGTGCCTGGAATACAAACAGGGGGAGAGAAAAACTGTTTTTT. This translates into CAWNTNRGREKLFF.

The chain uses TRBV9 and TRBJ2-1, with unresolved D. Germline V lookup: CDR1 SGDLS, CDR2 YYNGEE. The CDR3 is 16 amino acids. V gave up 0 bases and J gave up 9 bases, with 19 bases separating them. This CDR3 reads CASSVGSQVEVAEQFF. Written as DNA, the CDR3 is TGTGCCAGCAGCGTAGGATCCCAAGTTGAGGTCGCTGAGCAGTTCTTC.

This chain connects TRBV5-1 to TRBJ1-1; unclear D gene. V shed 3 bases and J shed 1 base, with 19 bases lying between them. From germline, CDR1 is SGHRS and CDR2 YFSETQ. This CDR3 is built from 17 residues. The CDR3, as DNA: TGCGCCAGCAGCTCGACGAATTACGGGTCGGCGAACACTGAAGCTTTCTTT. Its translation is CASSSTNYGSANTEAFF.

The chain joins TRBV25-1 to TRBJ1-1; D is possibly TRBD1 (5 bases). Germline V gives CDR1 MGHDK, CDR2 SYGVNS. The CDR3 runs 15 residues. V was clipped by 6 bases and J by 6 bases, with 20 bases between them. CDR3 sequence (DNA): TGTGCCAGCAGCCCCTCCACAGGATGGTTTGCTGAAGCTTTCTTT. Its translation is CASSPSTGWFAEAFF.

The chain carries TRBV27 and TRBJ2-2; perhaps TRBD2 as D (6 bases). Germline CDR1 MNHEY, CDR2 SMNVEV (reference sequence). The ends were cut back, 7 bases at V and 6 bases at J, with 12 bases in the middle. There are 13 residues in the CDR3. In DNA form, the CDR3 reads TGTGCCAGCACATCCGGGGGTTCCGGGGAGCTGTTTTTT. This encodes CASTSGGSGELFF.

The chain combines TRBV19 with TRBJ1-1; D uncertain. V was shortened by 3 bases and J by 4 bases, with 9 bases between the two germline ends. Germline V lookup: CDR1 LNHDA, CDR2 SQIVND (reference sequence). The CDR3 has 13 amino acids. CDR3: CASSIFGGTEAFF. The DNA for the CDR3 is TGTGCCAGTAGTATTTTCGGTGGCACTGAAGCTTTCTTT.